Given below is one TCR beta chain in context. The germline gives CDR1 SEHNR, CDR2 FQNEAQ (reference sequence). This CDR3 comprises 15 residues. The ends lost 6 bases at V and 4 bases at J; junction bases unmatched: 6. This sample is part of a study of regulatory T cells in long-lasting Graves disease. Study as a whole: The study counted Graves' disease as persistent given over 5 years of antithyroid drugs and positive TSH receptor antibodies.

Time point indicated: persistent/refractory GD, antithyroid drugs over 5 years with positive TRAb. From PBMCs, RNA was extracted and then used to make the TCR library. From an endocrinology department in Xi'an, China, came the patients. Both iRepertoire HTBI primers and Arm-PCR of CDR3 regions were used to build the TCR beta libraries. TCRdb fed the multiplex PCR reads into MiXCR, producing one record per CDR3 protein. The sample carries about 290,000 distinct CDR3 sequences, around 23% recorded once. The chain combines TRBV7-9 with TRBJ2-2, with 9 positions matching TRBD1. This receptor was taken from a female donor with Graves disease. Sequences were derived from peripheral blood mononuclear cells (PBMCs), sampled when the disease was refractory, from a patient treated with antithyroid drugs. CDR3 nucleotide sequence: TGTGCCAGCAGTCTACAGGGGGCTACCACCGGGGAGCTGTTTTTT. Translated: CASSLQGATTGELFF.